A selection of T cell receptor beta chains follows, all from one sample in a study of early T cells in non-severe SARS-CoV-2 infection. MiXCR, applied by TCRdb to the 5' RACE reads, yields one record per CDR3 protein. The table has approximately 71,000 distinct CDR3 sequences, approximately 12% seen once. Specimen: whole blood. These receptors all stem from an adult who was a healthcare worker with PCR-confirmed SARS-CoV-2 infection or an uninfected control (not recorded which). The CDR3 runs from the conserved cysteine through the conserved F or W. The D gene is left open where the match is weak. Size values are once, few and many counts, or a class for expanded clones, and some rows have none.

v_gene	abundance	j_gene	d_gene	CDR3nt	CDR3aa
TRBV3-1	few	TRBJ2-2	-	TGTGCCAGCCGTGTTGGAGGAACCGGGGAGCTGTTTTTT	CASRVGGTGELFF
TRBV19	few	TRBJ1-3	TRBD1	TGTGCCAGTAATAAGGGGGCGGCTGGAAACACCATATATTTT	CASNKGAAGNTIYF
TRBV2	-	TRBJ1-4	-	TGTGCCAGCAGTGAAATAAGGGATGCAAAACTGTTTTTT	CASSEIRDAKLFF
TRBV29-1	-	TRBJ1-2	-	TGCAGCGTCGACACAGGCTCGTCTGGGTATGGCTACACCTTC	CSVDTGSSGYGYTF
TRBV7-2	many	TRBJ2-3	-	TGTGCCAGCAGCCCGGAGAAGCGGGCCACAGATACGCAGTATTTT	CASSPEKRATDTQYF
TRBV12-3/TRBV12-4	many	TRBJ1-5	-	TGTGCCAGCAGTCCCCATGTCGGGGGGGTCGGAGGGAATCAGCCCCAGCATTTT	CASSPHVGGVGGNQPQHF
TRBV19	many	TRBJ2-3	-	TGTGCCAGTAGTGGCTCAGGGGGGGATACGCAGTATTTT	CASSGSGGDTQYF
TRBV11-3	-	TRBJ2-1	TRBD1	TGTGCCAGCAGCTTAGTCCCGGGACAGTCCTCCTACAATGAGCAGTTCTTC	CASSLVPGQSSYNEQFF
TRBV6-5	-	TRBJ2-1	-	TGTGCCAGCAGTTACGCTGCCTACAATGAGCAGTTCTTC	CASSYAAYNEQFF
TRBV6-5	-	TRBJ2-5	TRBD2	TGTGCCAGCAGTACCCTCGGACTAGCGGGAGAGACCCAGTACTTC	CASSTLGLAGETQYF
TRBV5-1	many	TRBJ2-3	TRBD2	TGCGCCAGCAGCTTGGGGAGACTAGCTAGCACAGATACGCAGTATTTT	CASSLGRLASTDTQYF
TRBV29-1	few	TRBJ2-1	TRBD2	TGCAGCGTTGATGCTAGCGGGATTTACAATGAGCAGTTCTTC	CSVDASGIYNEQFF
TRBV30	-	TRBJ1-2	-	TGTGCCTGGAGTTTGGGGGGAAACTATGGCTACACCTTC	CAWSLGGNYGYTF
TRBV29-1	few	TRBJ2-1	TRBD2	TGCAGCGTTGAACGACTAGCGGGCTTCGAGGGGAATGAGCAGTTCTTC	CSVERLAGFEGNEQFF
TRBV7-8	few	TRBJ2-1	-	TGTGCCAGCAGATATTCGGGGGCCAGCTCCTACAATGAGCAGTTCTTC	CASRYSGASSYNEQFF
TRBV6-5	many	TRBJ2-3	-	TGTGCCAGCAGTTACAACAGTGGAGATACGCAGTATTTT	CASSYNSGDTQYF
TRBV20-1	few	TRBJ2-4	TRBD1	TGCAGTGCCCCAGCACCTCCGGGACAGGCGAAAAACATTCAGTACTTC	CSAPAPPGQAKNIQYF
TRBV5-5	many	TRBJ1-6	TRBD1	TGTGCCAGCAGGCCCGGGACAGGGGTTTCACCCCTCCACTTT	CASRPGTGVSPLHF
TRBV12-3/TRBV12-4	few	TRBJ1-1	-	TGTGCCAGCAGTTTTGAGGCGAACACTGAAGCTTTCTTT	CASSFEANTEAFF
TRBV6-5	few	TRBJ2-3	TRBD2	TGTGCCAGCAGCTCCTCAGCGGGGGGGCAAGATACGCAGTATTTT	CASSSSAGGQDTQYF
TRBV6-5	-	TRBJ1-1	-	TGTGCCAGCATGTGGTTTACTGAAGCTTTCTTT	CASMWFTEAFF
TRBV6-1	-	TRBJ2-1	TRBD2	TGTGCCAGCAGTGAAGCGCTTCTGGCTAGCGGGAGGAAGCAGTTCTTC	CASSEALLASGRKQFF
TRBV4-1	-	TRBJ1-6	-	TGCGCCAGCAGCCAGGGTTTGTGGCCCCTCCACTTT	CASSQGLWPLHF
TRBV19	-	TRBJ1-5	-	TGTGCCAGTAGTACGGGTCCACATCAGCCCCAGCATTTT	CASSTGPHQPQHF
TRBV30	few	TRBJ2-2	-	TGTGCCCGCCAAACAGGGTTTGGTGCCGGGGAGCTGTTTTTT	CARQTGFGAGELFF
TRBV4-1	many	TRBJ2-4	-	TGCGCCAGCAGCCAAGTCCGACTACCAGAGCTAGCCCAAAACATTCAGTACTTC	CASSQVRLPELAQNIQYF
TRBV4-2	-	TRBJ2-3	TRBD2	TGTGCCAGCAGCCATTCTGGACTAGTGTCTGACATACGGGTTGATACGCAGTATTTT	CASSHSGLVSDIRVDTQYF
TRBV10-1	few	TRBJ1-1	-	TGCGCCAGCAGTGGAAACAGAAAGAACACTGAAGCTTTCTTT	CASSGNRKNTEAFF